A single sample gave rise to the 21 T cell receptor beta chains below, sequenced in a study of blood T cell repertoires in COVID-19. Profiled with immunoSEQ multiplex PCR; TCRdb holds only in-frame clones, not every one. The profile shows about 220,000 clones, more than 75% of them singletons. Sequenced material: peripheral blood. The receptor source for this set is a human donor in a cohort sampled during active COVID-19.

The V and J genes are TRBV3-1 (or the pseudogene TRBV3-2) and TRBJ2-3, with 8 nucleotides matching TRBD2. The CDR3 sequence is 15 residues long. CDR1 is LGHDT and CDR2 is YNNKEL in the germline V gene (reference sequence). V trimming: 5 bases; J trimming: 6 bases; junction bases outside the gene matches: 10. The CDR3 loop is CASSSAGVGRDTQYF. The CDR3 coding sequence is TGTGCCAGCAGCTCAGCGGGAGTAGGACGGGATACGCAGTATTTT.

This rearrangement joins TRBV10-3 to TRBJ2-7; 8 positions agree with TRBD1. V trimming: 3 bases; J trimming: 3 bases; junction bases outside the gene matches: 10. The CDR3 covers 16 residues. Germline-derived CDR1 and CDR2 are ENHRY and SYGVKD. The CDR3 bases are TGTGCCATCAGTGATCCACACAGGGGGAATAACTACGAGCAGTACTTC. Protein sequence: CAISDPHRGNNYEQYF.

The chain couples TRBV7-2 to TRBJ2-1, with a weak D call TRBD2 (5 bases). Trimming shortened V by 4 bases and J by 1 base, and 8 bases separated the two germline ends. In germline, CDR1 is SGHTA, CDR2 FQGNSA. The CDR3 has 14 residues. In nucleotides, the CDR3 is TGTGCCAGCAGCTGGACTCCTTCCTACAATGAGCAGTTCTTC. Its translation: CASSWTPSYNEQFF.

CDR3 DNA: TGTGCCAGCCGAGAGACAGGCGGCCTAAATACGCAGTATTTT. It translates to CASRETGGLNTQYF. The chain carries TRBV7-3 and TRBJ2-3, with a weak D call TRBD1 (6 bases). The CDR3 has 14 residues. Trimming removed 8 bases from V and 7 bases from J, with 19 bases in between. Germline V lookup: CDR1 SGHTA, CDR2 FQGTGA.

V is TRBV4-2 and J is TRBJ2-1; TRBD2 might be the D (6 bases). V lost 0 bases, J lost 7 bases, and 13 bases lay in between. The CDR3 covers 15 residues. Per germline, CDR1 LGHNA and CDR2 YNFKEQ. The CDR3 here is CASSQDGTPSNEQFF. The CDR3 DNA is TGTGCCAGCAGCCAAGATGGGACTCCATCGAATGAGCAGTTCTTC.

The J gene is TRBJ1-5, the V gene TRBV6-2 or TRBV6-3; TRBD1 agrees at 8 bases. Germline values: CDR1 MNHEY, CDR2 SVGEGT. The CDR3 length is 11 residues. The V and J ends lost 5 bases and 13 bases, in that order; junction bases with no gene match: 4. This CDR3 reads CASSTGTGQHF. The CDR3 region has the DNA TGTGCCAGCAGTACCGGGACAGGTCAGCATTTT.

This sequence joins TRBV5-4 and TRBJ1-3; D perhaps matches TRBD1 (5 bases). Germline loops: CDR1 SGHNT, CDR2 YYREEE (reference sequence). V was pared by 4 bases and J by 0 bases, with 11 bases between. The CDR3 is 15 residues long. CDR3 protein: CASSPGGDSGNTIYF. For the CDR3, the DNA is TGTGCCAGCAGCCCCGGGGGGGACTCTGGAAACACCATATATTTT. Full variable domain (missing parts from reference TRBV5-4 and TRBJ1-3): ETGVTQSPTHLIKTRGQQVTLRCSSQSGHNTVSWYQQALGQGPQFIFQYYREEENGRGNFPPRFSGLQFPNYSSELNVNALELDDSALYLCASSPGGDSGNTIYFGEGSWLTVV.

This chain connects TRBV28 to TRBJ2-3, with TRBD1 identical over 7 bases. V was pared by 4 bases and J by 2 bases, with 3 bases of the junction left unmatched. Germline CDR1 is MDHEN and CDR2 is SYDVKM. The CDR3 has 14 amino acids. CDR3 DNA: TGTGCCAGCAGTTCTGGGACAGCCACAGATACGCAGTATTTT. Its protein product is CASSSGTATDTQYF. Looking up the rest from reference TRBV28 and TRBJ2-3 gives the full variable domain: DVKVTQSSRYLVKRTGEKVFLECVQDMDHENMFWYRQDPGLGLRLIYFSYDVKMKEKGDIPEGYSVSREKKERFSLILESASTNQTSMYLCASSSGTATDTQYFGPGTRLTVL.

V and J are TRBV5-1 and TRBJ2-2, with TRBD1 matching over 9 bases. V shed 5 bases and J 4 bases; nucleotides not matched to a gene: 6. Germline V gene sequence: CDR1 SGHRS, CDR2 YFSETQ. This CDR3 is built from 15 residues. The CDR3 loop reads CASRTGTGSTGELFF. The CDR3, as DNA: TGCGCCAGCAGGACAGGGACAGGGAGCACCGGGGAGCTGTTTTTT.

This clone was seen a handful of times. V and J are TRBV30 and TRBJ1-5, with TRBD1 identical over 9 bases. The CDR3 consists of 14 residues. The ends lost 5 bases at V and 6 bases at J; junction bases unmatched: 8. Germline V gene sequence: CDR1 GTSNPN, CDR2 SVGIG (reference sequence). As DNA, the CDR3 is TGTGCCTGGCCGAGGGGACAGGGCTTTCAGCCCCAGCATTTT. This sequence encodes CAWPRGQGFQPQHF.

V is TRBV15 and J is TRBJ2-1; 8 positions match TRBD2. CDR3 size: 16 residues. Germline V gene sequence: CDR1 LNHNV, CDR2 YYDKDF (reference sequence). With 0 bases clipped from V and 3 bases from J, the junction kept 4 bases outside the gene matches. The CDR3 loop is CATSRELAGGYNEQFF. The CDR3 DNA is TGTGCCACCAGCAGAGAATTGGCGGGAGGCTACAATGAGCAGTTCTTC.

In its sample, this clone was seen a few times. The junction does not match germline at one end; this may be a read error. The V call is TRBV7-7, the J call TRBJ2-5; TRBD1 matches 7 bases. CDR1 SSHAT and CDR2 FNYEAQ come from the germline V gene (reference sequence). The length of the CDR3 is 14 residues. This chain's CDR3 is CASSSGQNQETQYF. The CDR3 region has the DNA TGTGCTAGCAGCTCGGGACAGAATCAAGAGACCCAGTACTTC.

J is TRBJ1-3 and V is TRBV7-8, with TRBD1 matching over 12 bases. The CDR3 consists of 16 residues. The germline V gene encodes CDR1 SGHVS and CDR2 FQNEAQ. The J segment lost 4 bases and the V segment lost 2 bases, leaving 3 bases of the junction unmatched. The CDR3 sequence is CASSLRDRGRGNTIYF. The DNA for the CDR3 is TGTGCCAGCAGCTTAAGGGACAGGGGGCGCGGAAACACCATATATTTT. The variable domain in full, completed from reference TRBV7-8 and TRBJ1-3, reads GAGVSQSPRYKVAKRGQDVALRCDPISGHVSLFWYQQALGQGPEFLTYFQNEAQLDKSGLPSDRFFAERPEGSVSTLKIQRTQQEDSAVYLCASSLRDRGRGNTIYFGEGSWLTVV.

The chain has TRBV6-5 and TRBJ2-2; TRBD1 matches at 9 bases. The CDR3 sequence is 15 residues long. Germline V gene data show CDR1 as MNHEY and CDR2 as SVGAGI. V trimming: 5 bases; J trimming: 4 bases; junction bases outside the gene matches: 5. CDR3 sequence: CASSTQGAVTGELFF. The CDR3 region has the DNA TGTGCCAGCAGTACACAGGGGGCCGTCACCGGGGAGCTGTTTTTT.

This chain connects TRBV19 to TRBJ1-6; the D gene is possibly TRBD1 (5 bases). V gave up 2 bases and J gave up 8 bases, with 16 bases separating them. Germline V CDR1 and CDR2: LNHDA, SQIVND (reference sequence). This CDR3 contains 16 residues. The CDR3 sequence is CASSILRASGDSPLHF. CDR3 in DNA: TGTGCCAGTAGTATACTCCGGGCCTCGGGGGATTCACCCCTCCACTTT.

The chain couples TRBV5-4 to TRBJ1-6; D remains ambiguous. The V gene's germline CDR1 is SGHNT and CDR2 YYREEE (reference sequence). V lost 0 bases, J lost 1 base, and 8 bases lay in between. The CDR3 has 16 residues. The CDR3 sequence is CASSLEFGSYNSPLHF. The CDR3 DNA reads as TGTGCCAGCAGCTTGGAATTCGGTTCCTATAATTCACCCCTCCACTTT.

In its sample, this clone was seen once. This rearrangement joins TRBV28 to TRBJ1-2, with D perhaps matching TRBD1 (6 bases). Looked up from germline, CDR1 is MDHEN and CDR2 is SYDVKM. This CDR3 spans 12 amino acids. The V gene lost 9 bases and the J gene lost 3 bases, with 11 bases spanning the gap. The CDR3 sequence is CASETGDYGYTF. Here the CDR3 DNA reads TGTGCCAGTGAGACAGGAGACTATGGCTACACCTTC.

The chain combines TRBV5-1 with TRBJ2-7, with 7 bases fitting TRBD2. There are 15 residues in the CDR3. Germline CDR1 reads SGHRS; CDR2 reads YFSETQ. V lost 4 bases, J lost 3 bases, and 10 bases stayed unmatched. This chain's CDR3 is CASSTGLDWGYEQYF. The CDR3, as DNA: TGCGCCAGCAGCACAGGACTAGACTGGGGCTACGAGCAGTACTTC.

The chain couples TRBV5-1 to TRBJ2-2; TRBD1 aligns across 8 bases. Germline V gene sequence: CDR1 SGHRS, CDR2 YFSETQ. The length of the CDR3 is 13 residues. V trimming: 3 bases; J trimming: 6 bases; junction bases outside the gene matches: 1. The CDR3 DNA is TGCGCCAGCAGCTCGACAGGGGCCGGGGAGCTGTTTTTT. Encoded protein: CASSSTGAGELFF. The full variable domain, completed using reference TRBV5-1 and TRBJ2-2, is KAGVTQTPRYLIKTRGQQVTLSCSPISGHRSVSWYQQTPGQGLQFLFEYFSETQRNKGNFPGRFSGRQFSNSRSEMNVSTLELGDSALYLCASSSTGAGELFFGEGSRLTVL.

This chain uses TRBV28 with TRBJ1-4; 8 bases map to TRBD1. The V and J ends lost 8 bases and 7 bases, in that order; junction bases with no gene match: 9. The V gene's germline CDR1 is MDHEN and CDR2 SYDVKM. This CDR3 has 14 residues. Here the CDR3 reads CASGSGGVGEKLFF. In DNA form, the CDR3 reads TGTGCCAGCGGCTCAGGGGGCGTAGGTGAAAAACTGTTTTTT.

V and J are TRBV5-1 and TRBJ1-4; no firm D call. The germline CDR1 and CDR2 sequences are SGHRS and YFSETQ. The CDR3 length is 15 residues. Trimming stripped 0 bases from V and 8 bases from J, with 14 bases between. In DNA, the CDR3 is TGCGCCAGCAGCTTGGCCATAGGAGGAGAGGAAAAACTGTTTTTT. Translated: CASSLAIGGEEKLFF.